The present T cell receptor (beta chain) was sequenced within a study of blood T cell repertoires in COVID-19. The CDR3 runs 18 residues. The germline V gene has CDR1 LNHDA and CDR2 SQIVND (reference sequence). The ends lost 5 bases at V and 6 bases at J; junction bases unmatched: 16. The repertoire was sequenced with immunoSEQ multiplex PCR; TCRdb's copy has only in-frame clones and lacks some. The sample shows around 260,000 clones, around 85% of them seen only once. Seattle enrolled patients during active infection and tracked them longitudinally. This rearrangement joins TRBV19 to TRBJ2-7; 13 bases map to TRBD2. This clonotype was sampled from a human donor with COVID-19, enrolled during active disease. The donor label of this sample is uncertain. Input material: peripheral blood. CDR3: CASSGAGTSGTVYAEQYF. The CDR3 nucleotides are TGTGCCAGTAGTGGAGCCGGGACTAGCGGGACTGTTTACGCCGAGCAGTACTTC.